The subject of this entry is one TCR beta chain. The target antigen is unknown. This specimen includes other DNA sequences encoding the same CDR3. Looked up from germline, CDR1 is SGDLS and CDR2 is YYNGEE. The V gene lost 3 bases and the J gene lost 5 bases, with 11 bases spanning the gap. The CDR3 consists of 13 residues. The method was immunoSEQ multiplex PCR; TCRdb's version includes in-frame clones alone and lacks a portion of them. The sample holds around 30,000 clones, roughly four fifths seen once. The data originate from a study of radiotherapy plus CTLA-4 blockade in lung cancer. Study background: Under 20% of patients responded objectively, and 25% to 40% achieved disease control.

With ipilimumab providing CTLA-4 blockade, focal radiation was administered to patients who had chemo-refractory metastatic non-small-cell lung cancer. Findings and caveats of the study: Dynamics of early blood T cell clones, together with interferon-beta, were reportedly the best predictors of response. After treatment with radiotherapy plus ipilimumab, TCR clones that came from the tumor expanded in blood.

The receptor was isolated from a human donor with non-small cell lung cancer that progressed on radiotherapy plus ipilimumab. The chain is built from TRBV9 and TRBJ2-5, with D perhaps matching TRBD1 or TRBD2 (6 bases each). The source material was peripheral blood, sampled from a patient treated with radiotherapy plus ipilimumab. The CDR3 protein is CASSGGAGETQYF. The CDR3, as DNA: TGTGCCAGCAGCGGGGGGGCTGGGGAGACCCAGTACTTC.